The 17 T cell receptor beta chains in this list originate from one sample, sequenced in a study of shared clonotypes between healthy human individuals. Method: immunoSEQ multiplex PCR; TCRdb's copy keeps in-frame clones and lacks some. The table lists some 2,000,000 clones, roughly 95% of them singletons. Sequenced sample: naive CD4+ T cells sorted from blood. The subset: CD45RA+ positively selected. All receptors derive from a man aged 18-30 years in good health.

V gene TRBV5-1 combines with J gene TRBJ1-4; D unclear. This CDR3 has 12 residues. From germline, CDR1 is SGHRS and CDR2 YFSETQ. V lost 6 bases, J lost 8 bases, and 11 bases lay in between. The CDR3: CASMGSGEKLFF. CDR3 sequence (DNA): TGCGCCAGCATGGGCAGTGGCGAAAAACTGTTTTTT.

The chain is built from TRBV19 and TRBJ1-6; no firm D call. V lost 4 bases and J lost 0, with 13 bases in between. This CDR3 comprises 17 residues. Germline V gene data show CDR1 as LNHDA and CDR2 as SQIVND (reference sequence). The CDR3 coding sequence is TGTGCCAGTAGTACCTCTAAACTGAGCTCCTATAATTCACCCCTCCACTTT. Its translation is CASSTSKLSSYNSPLHF. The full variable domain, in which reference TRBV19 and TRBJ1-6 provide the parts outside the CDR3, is DGGITQSPKYLFRKEGQNVTLSCEQNLNHDAMYWYRQDPGQGLRLIYYSQIVNDFQKGDIAEGYSVSREKKESFPLTVTSAQKNPTAFYLCASSTSKLSSYNSPLHFGNGTRLTVT.

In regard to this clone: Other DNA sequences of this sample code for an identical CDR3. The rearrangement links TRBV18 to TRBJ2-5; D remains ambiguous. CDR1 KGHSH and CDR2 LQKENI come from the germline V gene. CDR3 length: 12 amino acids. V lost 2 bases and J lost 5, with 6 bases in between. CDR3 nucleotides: TGTGCCAGCTCACCATTCGGGGAGACCCAGTACTTC. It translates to CASSPFGETQYF. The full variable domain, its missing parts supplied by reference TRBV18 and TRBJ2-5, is NAGVMQNPRHLVRRRGQEARLRCSPMKGHSHVYWYRQLPEEGLKFMVYLQKENIIDESGMPKERFSAEFPKEGPSILRIQQVVRGDSAAYFCASSPFGETQYFGPGTRLLVL.

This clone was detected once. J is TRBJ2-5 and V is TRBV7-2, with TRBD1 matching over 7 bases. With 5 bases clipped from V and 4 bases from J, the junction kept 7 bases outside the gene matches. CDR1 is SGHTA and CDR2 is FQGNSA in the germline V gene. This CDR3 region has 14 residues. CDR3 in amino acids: CASSLGQIVETQYF. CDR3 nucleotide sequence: TGTGCCAGCAGCCTGGGACAGATAGTAGAGACCCAGTACTTC.

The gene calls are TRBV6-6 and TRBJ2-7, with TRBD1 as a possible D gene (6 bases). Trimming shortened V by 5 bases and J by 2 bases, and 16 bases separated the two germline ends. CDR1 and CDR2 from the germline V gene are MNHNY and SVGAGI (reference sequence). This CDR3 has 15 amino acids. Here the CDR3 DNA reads TGTGCCAGCAGTCCGGACAGATTGCAAACCTACGAGCAGTACTTC. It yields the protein CASSPDRLQTYEQYF.

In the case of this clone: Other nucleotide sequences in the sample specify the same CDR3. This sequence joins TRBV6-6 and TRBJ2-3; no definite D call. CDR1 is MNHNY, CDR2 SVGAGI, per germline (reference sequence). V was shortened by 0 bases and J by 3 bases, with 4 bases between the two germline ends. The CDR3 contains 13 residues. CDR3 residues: CASSYSGTDTQYF. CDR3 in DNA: TGTGCCAGCAGTTACTCAGGGACAGATACGCAGTATTTT.

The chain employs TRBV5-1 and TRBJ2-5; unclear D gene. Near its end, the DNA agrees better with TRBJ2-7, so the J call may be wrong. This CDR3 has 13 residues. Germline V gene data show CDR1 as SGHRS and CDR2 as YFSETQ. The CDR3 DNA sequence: TGCGCCAGCAGCTTGGGTAGGGACTACGAGCAGTACTTC. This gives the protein CASSLGRDYEQYF.

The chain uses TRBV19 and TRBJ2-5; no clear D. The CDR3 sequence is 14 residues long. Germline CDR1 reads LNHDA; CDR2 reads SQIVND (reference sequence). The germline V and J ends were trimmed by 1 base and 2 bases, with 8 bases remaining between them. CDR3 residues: CASSIVGRQETQYF. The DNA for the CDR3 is TGTGCCAGTAGTATAGTGGGCAGGCAAGAGACCCAGTACTTC.

The CDR3 coding sequence is TGTGCCAGCAGTGATGGGGGCGCGAGAAACACCATATATTTT. This codes for CASSDGGARNTIYF. The genes are TRBV6-1 and TRBJ1-3; possibly TRBD1 for D (6 bases). This CDR3 contains 14 residues. CDR1 MNHNS and CDR2 SASEGT come from the germline V gene. Trimming shortened V by 3 bases and J by 5 bases, and 11 bases separated the two germline ends.

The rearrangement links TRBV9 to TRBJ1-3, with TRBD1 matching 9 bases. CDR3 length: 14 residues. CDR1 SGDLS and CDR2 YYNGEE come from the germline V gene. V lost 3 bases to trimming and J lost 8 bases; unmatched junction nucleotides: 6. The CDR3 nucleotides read TGTGCCAGCAGCGCCGGGACAGGGATATACACCATATATTTT. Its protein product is CASSAGTGIYTIYF.

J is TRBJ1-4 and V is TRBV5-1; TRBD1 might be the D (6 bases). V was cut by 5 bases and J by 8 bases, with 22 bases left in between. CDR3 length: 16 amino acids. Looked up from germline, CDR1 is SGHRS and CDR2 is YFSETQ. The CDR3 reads CASSAGTSSVGEKLFF. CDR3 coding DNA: TGCGCCAGCAGTGCCGGGACATCTTCCGTCGGAGAAAAACTGTTTTTT. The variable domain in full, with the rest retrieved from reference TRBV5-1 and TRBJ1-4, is KAGVTQTPRYLIKTRGQQVTLSCSPISGHRSVSWYQQTPGQGLQFLFEYFSETQRNKGNFPGRFSGRQFSNSRSEMNVSTLELGDSALYLCASSAGTSSVGEKLFFGSGTQLSVL.

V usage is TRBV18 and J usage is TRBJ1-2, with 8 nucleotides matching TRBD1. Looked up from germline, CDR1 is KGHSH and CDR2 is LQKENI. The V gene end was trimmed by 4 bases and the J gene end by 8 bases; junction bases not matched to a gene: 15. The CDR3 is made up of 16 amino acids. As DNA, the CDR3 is TGTGCCAGCTCACGGGGACAGGCCAACTCTGGGCACGGCTACACCTTC. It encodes CASSRGQANSGHGYTF.

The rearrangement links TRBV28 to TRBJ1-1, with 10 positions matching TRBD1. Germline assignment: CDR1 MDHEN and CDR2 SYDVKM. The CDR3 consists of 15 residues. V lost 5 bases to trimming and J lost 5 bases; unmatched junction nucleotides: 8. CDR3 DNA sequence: TGTGCCAGCAGTAAGACAGGGGGCCATGGTACTGAAGCTTTCTTT. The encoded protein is CASSKTGGHGTEAFF.

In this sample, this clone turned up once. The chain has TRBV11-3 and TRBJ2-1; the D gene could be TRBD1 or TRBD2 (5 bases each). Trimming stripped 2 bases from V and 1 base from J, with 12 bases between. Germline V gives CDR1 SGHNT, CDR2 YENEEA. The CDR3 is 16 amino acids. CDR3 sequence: CASSLTPWGSYNEQFF. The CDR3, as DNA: TGTGCCAGCAGCTTAACTCCTTGGGGGTCCTACAATGAGCAGTTCTTC. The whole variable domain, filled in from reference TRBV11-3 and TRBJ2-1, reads EAGVVQSPRYKIIEKKQPVAFWCNPISGHNTLYWYLQNLGQGPELLIRYENEEAVDDSQLPKDRFSAERLKGVDSTLKIQPAELGDSAVYLCASSLTPWGSYNEQFFGPGTRLTVL.

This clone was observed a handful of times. DNA for the CDR3: TGTGCCATCGGGGTAGGACAGGGGGCTCGCGAGCAGTACTTC. As protein: CAIGVGQGAREQYF. This sequence joins TRBV10-3 and TRBJ2-7; TRBD1 aligns across 11 bases. J was trimmed by 6 bases and V by 8 bases; bases with no gene match: 9. This CDR3 region has 14 residues. Germline lookup yields CDR1 ENHRY and CDR2 SYGVKD.

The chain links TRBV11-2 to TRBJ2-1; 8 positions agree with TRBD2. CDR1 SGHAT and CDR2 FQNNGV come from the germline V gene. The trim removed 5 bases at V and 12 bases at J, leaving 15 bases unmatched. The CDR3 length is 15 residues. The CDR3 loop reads CASSPTGAGGTVQFF. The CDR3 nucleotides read TGTGCCAGCAGCCCCACCGGGGCGGGGGGTACGGTGCAGTTCTTC.

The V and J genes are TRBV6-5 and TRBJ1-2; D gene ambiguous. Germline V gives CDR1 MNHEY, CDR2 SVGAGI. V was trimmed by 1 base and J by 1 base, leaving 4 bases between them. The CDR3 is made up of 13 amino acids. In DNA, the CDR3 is TGTGCCAGCAGTTACTACGGTAACTATGGCTACACCTTC. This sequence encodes CASSYYGNYGYTF.